In its sample, the clone carrying this T cell receptor beta chain was seen a few times. This specimen comes from a study of T cells in Graves' hyperthyroidism and ophthalmopathy. A lack of ophthalmopathy progression within 18 months defined stable Graves' hyperthyroidism. The CDR3 has 14 amino acids. Per the germline V gene, CDR1 is LGHDT and CDR2 is YNNKEL (reference sequence). Germline trimming cut 3 bases from V and 7 bases from J; bases unmatched to any gene: 1. Using RNA transcripts as the source, TCR beta CDR3 regions were amplified. Primed by the HTBI set, a first-round RT-PCR was run on the TCR CDR3. TCRdb recomputed calls from the multiplex PCR reads with MiXCR, one row per CDR3 protein. The table records fewer than 550,000 distinct CDR3 sequences, about 15% of them present only once.

The chain recombines TRBV3-1 with TRBJ2-5, with TRBD2 identical over 14 bases. Specimen: blood. The clonotype comes from a woman aged 18-29 years with Graves' hyperthyroidism. CDR3 DNA: TGTGCCAGCAGCCATGGACTAGCGGGGGGGACCCAGTACTTC. It yields the protein CASSHGLAGGTQYF.